These 10 T cell receptor beta chains originate from one sample sequenced in a study of blood T cell repertoires in COVID-19. Profiled with immunoSEQ multiplex PCR; TCRdb holds only in-frame clones, not every one. The repertoire holds some 60,000 clones, with about four fifths as singletons. The specimen sequenced was peripheral blood. The receptors shown here come from a man aged 25 to 40 with COVID-19, enrolled during active disease.

The V gene is TRBV7-2, the J gene TRBJ2-7, with 7 bases lining up with TRBD1. Germline V gene sequence: CDR1 SGHTA, CDR2 FQGNSA. J gave up 1 base and V 3 bases, and 3 bases lay outside the gene matches. CDR3 length: 14 amino acids. CDR3 nucleotide sequence: TGTGCCAGCAGCTTCTGGACAGGTTCCTACGAGCAGTACTTC. As protein: CASSFWTGSYEQYF. The whole variable domain, remainder taken from reference TRBV7-2 and TRBJ2-7, is GAGVSQSPSNKVTEKGKDVELRCDPISGHTALYWYRQSLGQGLEFLIYFQGNSAPDKSGLPSDRFSAERTGGSVSTLTIQRTQQEDSAVYLCASSFWTGSYEQYFGPGTRLTVT.

This clone was detected a few times. Other DNA sequences in this specimen translate into the identical CDR3. The chain recombines TRBV6-5 with TRBJ2-7, with 10 bases identical to TRBD1. The CDR3 is 13 residues long. The ends lost 6 bases at V and 5 bases at J; junction bases unmatched: 4. Looked up from germline, CDR1 is MNHEY and CDR2 is SVGAGI. The CDR3 DNA follows: TGTGCCAGCAGCCGGGACAGGGGCCACGAGCAGTACTTC. As protein: CASSRDRGHEQYF.

The chain recombines TRBV4-2 with TRBJ1-4, with 7 bases identical to TRBD1. This CDR3 has 14 residues. The V gene's germline CDR1 is LGHNA and CDR2 YNFKEQ. V lost 6 bases, J lost 4 bases, and 5 bases stayed unmatched. The CDR3: CASSTGALNEKLFF. In DNA, the CDR3 is TGTGCCAGCAGTACAGGGGCCCTTAATGAAAAACTGTTTTTT.

V usage is TRBV5-4 and J usage is TRBJ2-3; 7 nucleotides line up with TRBD1. Germline CDR1 is SGHNT and CDR2 is YYREEE (reference sequence). V was pared by 4 bases and J by 3 bases, with 14 bases of the junction left unmatched. The CDR3 loop spans 17 amino acids. CDR3 loop: CASSGEVGAGGTDTQYF. CDR3 nucleotides: TGTGCCAGCAGCGGTGAGGTTGGGGCAGGGGGAACAGATACGCAGTATTTT.

Ten or more counts support this clone. The CDR3 loop reads CASSQDRGWGYTF. As DNA, the CDR3 is TGTGCCAGCAGCCAAGACAGGGGATGGGGCTACACCTTC. This chain joins TRBV14 and TRBJ1-2; a possible D gene is TRBD1 (6 bases). Per germline, CDR1 SGHDN and CDR2 FVKESK. This CDR3 is 13 amino acids long. V was clipped by 0 bases and J by 8 bases, with 10 bases between them.

The chain carries TRBV7-9 and TRBJ2-2, with TRBD1 matching 10 bases. The germline V gene encodes CDR1 SEHNR and CDR2 FQNEAQ (reference sequence). V lost 5 bases and J lost 5; bases outside the gene matches: 2. This CDR3 spans 14 amino acids. The chain's CDR3 is CASSRTGGTGELFF. CDR3 coding DNA: TGTGCCAGCAGCCGGACAGGGGGGACCGGGGAGCTGTTTTTT. Based on the CDR3 plus reference TRBV7-9 and TRBJ2-2, the full variable domain is DTGVSQNPRHKITKRGQNVTFRCDPISEHNRLYWYRQTLGQGPEFLTYFQNEAQLEKSRLLSDRFSAERPKGSFSTLEIQRTEQGDSAMYLCASSRTGGTGELFFGEGSRLTVL.

The genes are TRBV28 and TRBJ1-1; 8 bases match TRBD1. Germline V gives CDR1 MDHEN, CDR2 SYDVKM. The length of the CDR3 is 15 residues. After removal of 5 bases from V and 4 bases from J, the junction contained 9 bases not matched to a gene. This chain's CDR3 is CASSPRQGSVTEAFF. As DNA, the CDR3 is TGTGCCAGCAGTCCCCGACAGGGGTCTGTCACTGAAGCTTTCTTT.

J is TRBJ1-5 and V is TRBV6-6, with TRBD1 as a possible D gene (5 bases). This CDR3 is built from 16 residues. Looked up from germline, CDR1 is MNHNY and CDR2 is SVGAGI (reference sequence). The V end was cut by 0 bases, the J end by 2 bases, with 11 bases between. CDR3 coding DNA: TGTGCCAGCAGTTACTCGATTGGGGGGGGCAATCAGCCCCAGCATTTT. Protein product: CASSYSIGGGNQPQHF.

The rearrangement joins TRBV10-3 to TRBJ2-1, with 7 bases that match TRBD2. With V trimmed by 7 bases and J by 1 base, 4 bases remained unmatched. The CDR3 contains 14 residues. CDR1 ENHRY and CDR2 SYGVKD come from the germline V gene. CDR3 DNA sequence: TGTGCCATCAACGGGGGAGGGTCCTACAATGAGCAGTTCTTC. Translation: CAINGGGSYNEQFF.

The J gene is TRBJ2-3, the V gene TRBV6-1; D not certain. The CDR3 totals 14 residues. V lost 1 base and J 2 bases, leaving 7 bases between the germline ends. Germline V gene data show CDR1 as MNHNS and CDR2 as SASEGT. Here the CDR3 DNA reads TGTGCCAGCAGTGAAGACAGAAACACAGATACGCAGTATTTT. Its translation: CASSEDRNTDTQYF.